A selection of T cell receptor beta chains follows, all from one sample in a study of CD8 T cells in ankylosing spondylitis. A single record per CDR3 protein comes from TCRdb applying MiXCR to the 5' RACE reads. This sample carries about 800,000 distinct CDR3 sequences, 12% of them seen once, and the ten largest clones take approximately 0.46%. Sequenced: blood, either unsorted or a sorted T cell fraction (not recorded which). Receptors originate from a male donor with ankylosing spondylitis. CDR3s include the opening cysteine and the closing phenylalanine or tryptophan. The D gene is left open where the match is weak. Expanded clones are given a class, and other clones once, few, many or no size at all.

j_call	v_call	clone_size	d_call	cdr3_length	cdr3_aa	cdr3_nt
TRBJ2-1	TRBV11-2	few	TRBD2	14	CASSHSGFYNEQFF	TGTGCCAGCAGCCATAGCGGGTTCTACAATGAGCAGTTCTTC
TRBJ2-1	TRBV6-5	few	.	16	CASSYSTTFSYNEQFF	TGTGCCAGCAGTTACTCGACCACCTTCTCCTACAATGAGCAGTTCTTC
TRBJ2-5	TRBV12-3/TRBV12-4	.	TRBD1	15	CASSLRQGGSETQYF	TGTGCCAGCAGTCTAAGACAGGGGGGGTCAGAGACCCAGTACTTC
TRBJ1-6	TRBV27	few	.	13	CASTVGYNSPLHF	TGTGCCAGCACCGTAGGCTATAATTCACCCCTCCACTTT
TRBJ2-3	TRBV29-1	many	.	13	CSVGGLTTDTQYF	TGCAGCGTTGGGGGACTTACTACAGATACGCAGTATTTT
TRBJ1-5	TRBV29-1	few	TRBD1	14	CSVGVGQGRQPQHF	TGCAGCGTTGGGGTCGGACAGGGTAGACAGCCCCAGCATTTT
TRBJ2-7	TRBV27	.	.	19	CASSRPPPRRAGRSYEQYF	TGTGCCAGCAGTCGTCCACCCCCACGTCGGGCGGGAAGGTCCTACGAGCAGTACTTC
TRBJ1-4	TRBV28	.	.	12	CAGGSTNEKLFF	TGTGCCGGTGGTTCGACTAATGAAAAACTGTTTTTT
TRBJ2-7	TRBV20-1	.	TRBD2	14	CSAQLAGSFYEQYF	TGCAGTGCTCAACTAGCGGGGAGCTTCTACGAGCAGTACTTC
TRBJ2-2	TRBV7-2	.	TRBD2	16	CASSLMSTSGTGELFF	TGTGCCAGCAGCTTAATGAGTACTAGCGGGACCGGGGAGCTGTTTTTT
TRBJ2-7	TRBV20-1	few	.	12	CSERGLFYEQYF	TGCAGCGAACGAGGACTTTTCTACGAGCAGTACTTC
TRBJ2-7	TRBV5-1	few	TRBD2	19	CASSHRAGIAGEYGYEQYF	TGCGCCAGCAGCCACCGGGCGGGTATAGCGGGAGAGTATGGTTACGAGCAGTACTTC
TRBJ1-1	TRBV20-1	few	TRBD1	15	CSARDRGNTNTEAFF	TGCAGTGCTAGGGACAGGGGGAATACGAACACTGAAGCTTTCTTT
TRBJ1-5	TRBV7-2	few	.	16	CASSLVTGRRNQPQHF	TGTGCCAGCAGCTTAGTAACCGGGAGGCGCAATCAGCCCCAGCATTTT
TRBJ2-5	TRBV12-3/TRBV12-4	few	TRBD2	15	CASSLGLAGIETQYF	TGTGCCAGCAGTTTAGGACTAGCGGGGATAGAGACCCAGTACTTC
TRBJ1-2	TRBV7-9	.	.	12	CASSLKGVGYTF	TGTGCCAGCAGCCTAAAAGGGGTAGGCTACACCTTC
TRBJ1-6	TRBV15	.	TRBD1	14	CATSRAGQGSPLHF	TGTGCCACCAGCAGAGCGGGACAGGGATCACCCCTCCACTTT
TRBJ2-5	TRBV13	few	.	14	CASSLKSGKETQYF	TGTGCCAGCAGCTTAAAGTCAGGGAAGGAGACCCAGTACTTC
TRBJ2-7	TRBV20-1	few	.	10	CSASPDEQYF	TGCAGTGCTAGTCCGGACGAGCAGTACTTC